These 28 T cell receptor beta chains share one sample of origin, sequenced in a study of T cell repertoires in cytomegalovirus infection. No antigen is known for these receptors. One entry per CDR3 protein results from TCRdb running MiXCR on the reads. The sample records around 49,000 distinct CDR3 sequences, around 18% being singletons. The sample in question was CD8+ T cells from cultured PBMCs, obtained from culture after CMV antigen stimulation. These receptors were taken from a human donor in good health (CMV status not recorded). Some clones in this sample may be carry-over from other donors' samples.

This clonotype was recorded at least ten times. The V and J genes are TRBV2 and TRBJ2-4; tentative D call: TRBD2 (6 bases). V lost 0 bases to trimming and J lost 6 bases, with 12 bases between them. Per germline, CDR1 SNHLY and CDR2 FYNNEI. This CDR3 is 15 amino acids long. CDR3: CASSEAIYGGNIQYF. The CDR3, as DNA: TGTGCCAGCAGTGAAGCCATTTACGGGGGAAACATTCAGTACTTC.

The gene calls are TRBV7-2 and TRBJ1-2; D call uncertain. V dropped 1 base and J dropped 5 bases, with 17 bases sitting between them. Germline CDR1 and CDR2: SGHTA and FQGNSA. The CDR3 runs to 16 residues. The CDR3 here is CASSLGPGRWGYGYTF. The CDR3 DNA follows: TGTGCCAGCAGCTTAGGCCCGGGGAGATGGGGTTATGGCTACACCTTC. Full variable domain (rest looked up from reference TRBV7-2 and TRBJ1-2): GAGVSQSPSNKVTEKGKDVELRCDPISGHTALYWYRQSLGQGLEFLIYFQGNSAPDKSGLPSDRFSAERTGGSVSTLTIQRTQQEDSAVYLCASSLGPGRWGYGYTFGSGTRLTVV.

V is TRBV7-9 and J is TRBJ1-1; D is undetermined. The CDR3 has 12 residues. Germline assignment: CDR1 SEHNR and CDR2 FQNEAQ (reference sequence). Trimming cost V 5 bases and J 0 bases, with 4 bases left between them. The CDR3 bases are TGTGCCAGCAGCCCATTGAACACTGAAGCTTTCTTT. It specifies CASSPLNTEAFF. Drawing the rest from reference TRBV7-9 and TRBJ1-1, the complete variable domain is DTGVSQNPRHKITKRGQNVTFRCDPISEHNRLYWYRQTLGQGPEFLTYFQNEAQLEKSRLLSDRFSAERPKGSFSTLEIQRTEQGDSAMYLCASSPLNTEAFFGQGTRLTVV.

This clonotype came up a few times. As DNA, the CDR3 is TGTGCCAGCAGCTTAGTCTACGGAGATACGCAGTATTTT. It yields the protein CASSLVYGDTQYF. The rearrangement links TRBV11-2 to TRBJ2-3; D is ambiguous. The CDR3 contains 13 residues. Germline values: CDR1 SGHAT, CDR2 FQNNGV. V lost 1 base, J lost 5 bases, and 7 bases lay in between. The full variable domain, completed using reference TRBV11-2 and TRBJ2-3, is EAGVAQSPRYKIIEKRQSVAFWCNPISGHATLYWYQQILGQGPKLLIQFQNNGVVDDSQLPKDRFSAERLKGVDSTLKIQPAKLEDSAVYLCASSLVYGDTQYFGPGTRLTVL.

The rearrangement links TRBV12-3 or TRBV12-4 to TRBJ1-1, with 7 positions matching TRBD1. V lost 4 bases to trimming and J lost 3 bases; unmatched junction nucleotides: 2. The CDR3 covers 13 residues. The CDR3, as DNA: TGTGCCAGCAGTTGGGGACAGCACACTGAAGCTTTCTTT. Translating it yields CASSWGQHTEAFF.

This clonotype was detected a few times. This chain connects TRBV5-1 to TRBJ1-2; no definite D call. The CDR3 contains 15 residues. V shed 0 bases and J shed 4 bases, with 13 bases lying between them. Germline values: CDR1 SGHRS, CDR2 YFSETQ. The CDR3 spells CASSLDGGLAYGYTF. The CDR3 DNA sequence: TGCGCCAGCAGCTTGGATGGCGGGCTGGCCTATGGCTACACCTTC.

This clonotype occurred a few times. The chain has TRBV7-9 and TRBJ1-1; 7 bases match TRBD1. Germline V gene lookup returns CDR1 SEHNR and CDR2 FQNEAQ (reference sequence). V shed 5 bases, J shed 1 base, and the junction held 7 bases outside the gene matches. The CDR3 has 15 amino acids. The CDR3 nucleotides are TGTGCCAGCAGCCACACCCGGGACAGGAACACTGAAGCTTTCTTT. Translated, it gives CASSHTRDRNTEAFF. The whole variable domain, remainder taken from reference TRBV7-9 and TRBJ1-1, is DTGVSQNPRHKITKRGQNVTFRCDPISEHNRLYWYRQTLGQGPEFLTYFQNEAQLEKSRLLSDRFSAERPKGSFSTLEIQRTEQGDSAMYLCASSHTRDRNTEAFFGQGTRLTVV.

This clonotype was counted a few times. The gene calls are TRBV7-2 and TRBJ2-7, with TRBD2 as a possible D gene (6 bases). This CDR3 is built from 15 residues. With 2 bases removed from V and 5 bases from J, the gap between germline ends came to 16 bases. Germline-derived CDR1 and CDR2 are SGHTA and FQGNSA. CDR3 residues: CASSLSNRRDDEQYF. CDR3 in DNA: TGTGCCAGCAGCTTATCAAACCGGAGGGACGACGAGCAGTACTTC. Supplemented by reference TRBV7-2 and TRBJ2-7, the full variable domain reads GAGVSQSPSNKVTEKGKDVELRCDPISGHTALYWYRQSLGQGLEFLIYFQGNSAPDKSGLPSDRFSAERTGGSVSTLTIQRTQQEDSAVYLCASSLSNRRDDEQYFGPGTRLTVT.

This clonotype was counted only a few times. The chain couples TRBV7-6 to TRBJ2-1; 7 bases agree with TRBD1. The J segment lost 8 bases and the V segment lost 3 bases, leaving 1 base of the junction unmatched. Germline values: CDR1 SGHVS, CDR2 FNYEAQ. This CDR3 is 12 amino acids long. The CDR3 bases are TGTGCCAGCAGCTTTCAGGGGGATGAGCAGTTCTTC. This gives the protein CASSFQGDEQFF.

The rearrangement links TRBV7-2 to TRBJ1-2; perhaps TRBD1 as D (6 bases). Germline assignment: CDR1 SGHTA and CDR2 FQGNSA. V lost 1 base, J lost 3 bases, and 9 bases lay in between. The CDR3 covers 14 residues. The CDR3 region is CASSLEDSYYGYTF. CDR3 nucleotide sequence: TGTGCCAGCAGCTTAGAGGACAGTTACTATGGCTACACCTTC.

The chain uses TRBV6-8 and TRBJ1-3; 10 bases fit TRBD1. This CDR3 is 16 amino acids long. CDR1 and CDR2 (germline): MNHGY, SAAAGT. With 0 bases clipped from V and 1 base from J, the junction kept 0 bases outside the gene matches. The CDR3 sequence: CASSYSGQGSGNTIYF. The CDR3 bases are TGTGCCAGCAGTTACTCGGGACAGGGGTCTGGAAACACCATATATTTT.

The sample holds a few counts of this clonotype. This chain uses TRBV7-2 with TRBJ2-5, with D perhaps given as TRBD1 or TRBD2 (5 bases each). This CDR3 is 15 amino acids long. Trimming cost V 1 base and J 2 bases, with 11 bases left between them. Germline lookup yields CDR1 SGHTA and CDR2 FQGNSA. This chain's CDR3 is CASSLGPGTQETQYF. The DNA of the CDR3 is TGTGCCAGCAGCTTAGGCCCAGGGACGCAAGAGACCCAGTACTTC. The whole variable domain, remainder taken from reference TRBV7-2 and TRBJ2-5, is GAGVSQSPSNKVTEKGKDVELRCDPISGHTALYWYRQSLGQGLEFLIYFQGNSAPDKSGLPSDRFSAERTGGSVSTLTIQRTQQEDSAVYLCASSLGPGTQETQYFGPGTRLLVL.

This clonotype was seen more than once but under ten times. This chain connects TRBV7-2 to TRBJ2-3; D gene unclear. Germline V gives CDR1 SGHTA, CDR2 FQGNSA. Trimming removed 8 bases from V and 2 bases from J, with 14 bases in between. The CDR3 extends over 14 amino acids. CDR3 residues: CASRRKVNTDTQYF. The CDR3 bases are TGTGCCAGCCGCCGGAAGGTCAACACAGATACGCAGTATTTT.

The chain's CDR3 is CATSSWGGQETQYF. The CDR3 bases are TGTGCCACCAGTTCCTGGGGCGGACAAGAGACCCAGTACTTC. This rearrangement joins TRBV24-1 to TRBJ2-5, with D possibly TRBD1 on 5 matching bases. V shed 6 bases and J shed 2 bases, with 12 bases lying between them. Per the germline V gene, CDR1 is KGHDR and CDR2 is SFDVKD. The CDR3 extends over 14 amino acids.

This clonotype was seen more than once but under ten times. This sequence joins TRBV9 and TRBJ2-1; 9 bases line up with TRBD2. Germline-derived CDR1 and CDR2 are SGDLS and YYNGEE. The CDR3 runs to 16 residues. V was clipped by 0 bases and J by 8 bases; unmatched bases: 9. The CDR3 loop reads CASSVAREGHYDEQFF. The CDR3 DNA reads TGTGCCAGCAGCGTAGCGCGGGAGGGCCATTACGATGAGCAGTTCTTC.

This clonotype was counted only a few times. The chain recombines TRBV7-9 with TRBJ2-5, with 8 bases matching TRBD2. Germline V gives CDR1 SEHNR, CDR2 FQNEAQ (reference sequence). This CDR3 comprises 19 residues. The V and J ends lost 0 bases and 2 bases, in that order; junction bases with no gene match: 14. The CDR3 loop reads CASSLAQISRLAGQETQYF. The CDR3 DNA follows: TGTGCCAGCAGCTTAGCCCAAATCTCGAGGCTAGCGGGTCAAGAGACCCAGTACTTC.

This clonotype has more than one count but fewer than ten. The V and J genes are TRBV20-1 and TRBJ2-1, with 7 bases fitting TRBD1. V trimming: 5 bases; J trimming: 9 bases; junction bases outside the gene matches: 10. CDR3 length: 13 residues. Germline V CDR1 and CDR2: DFQATT, SNEGSKA (reference sequence). The CDR3 DNA reads as TGCAGTGCTTACAGGGGCGACTCGGGTGAGCAGTTCTTC. It translates to CSAYRGDSGEQFF.

The gene calls are TRBV9 and TRBJ2-5; 10 nucleotides agree with TRBD1. The CDR3 is 15 residues long. Unmatched junction bases numbered 4, after V lost 0 bases and J lost 5 bases. Germline V gene data show CDR1 as SGDLS and CDR2 as YYNGEE. The CDR3 nucleotides are TGTGCCAGCAGCGTAGCCGGGACAGGGGTTGAGACCCAGTACTTC. Translated: CASSVAGTGVETQYF.

This clonotype has at least ten counts. The chain joins TRBV7-9 to TRBJ1-5; D is undetermined. The V end was cut by 4 bases, the J end by 5 bases, with 9 bases between. Germline-derived CDR1 and CDR2 are SEHNR and FQNEAQ (reference sequence). The CDR3 contains 13 residues. The CDR3 spells CASSWATDQPQHF. CDR3 sequence (DNA): TGTGCCAGCAGCTGGGCAACCGATCAGCCCCAGCATTTT.

This clonotype was picked up a small number of times. The chain employs TRBV20-1 and TRBJ2-1, with D unresolved. Trimming left V 6 bases short and J 5 bases short, with 11 bases between. The CDR3 length is 12 residues. Germline V CDR1 and CDR2: DFQATT, SNEGSKA (reference sequence). The CDR3 spells CSARIADNEQFF. The CDR3 bases are TGCAGTGCAAGAATCGCCGACAATGAGCAGTTCTTC.

This chain joins TRBV7-2 and TRBJ2-7; D is perhaps TRBD2 (5 bases). Germline V gene data show CDR1 as SGHTA and CDR2 as FQGNSA. The V gene lost 1 base and the J gene lost 3 bases, with 10 bases spanning the gap. CDR3 length: 14 amino acids. CDR3 region: CASSLGPSGYEQYF. The CDR3 coding sequence is TGTGCCAGCAGCTTAGGTCCCAGCGGCTACGAGCAGTACTTC.

This clonotype was counted between two and nine times. The rearrangement joins TRBV7-9 to TRBJ2-7, with 11 bases aligning to TRBD2. CDR3 length equals 16 residues. Germline V gene lookup returns CDR1 SEHNR and CDR2 FQNEAQ (reference sequence). With V trimmed by 4 bases and J by 6 bases, 11 bases remained unmatched. This CDR3 is CASSSGLAGLPGEQYF. In DNA, the CDR3 is TGTGCCAGCAGCTCCGGACTAGCGGGCCTTCCGGGCGAGCAGTACTTC.

This clonotype has at least ten counts. The chain recombines TRBV7-2 with TRBJ1-5; D perhaps matches TRBD1 (5 bases). V was trimmed by 5 bases and J by 5 bases, leaving 19 bases between them. This CDR3 contains 16 residues. Germline V lookup: CDR1 SGHTA, CDR2 FQGNSA. CDR3 in amino acids: CASSAPLRDPYQPQHF. In DNA, the CDR3 is TGTGCCAGCAGCGCCCCTTTACGGGACCCTTATCAGCCCCAGCATTTT.

The rearrangement uses TRBV7-8 and TRBJ2-7; no firm D call. The CDR3 is 12 amino acids. CDR1 is SGHVS, CDR2 FQNEAQ, per germline. V was clipped by 2 bases and J by 7 bases, with 9 bases between them. In DNA, the CDR3 is TGTGCCAGCAGCTTACATAATAGGGAGCAGTACTTC. Amino acid sequence: CASSLHNREQYF.

This clonotype has just one count. CDR3 DNA sequence: TGCGCCAGCAGCTTGGTCCAGGGTTACGGGGAGCTGTTTTTT. Its protein product is CASSLVQGYGELFF. The genes are TRBV5-1 and TRBJ2-2; D might be TRBD1 (5 bases). This CDR3 is 14 amino acids long. V was trimmed by 0 bases and J by 7 bases, leaving 10 bases between them. Germline CDR1 reads SGHRS; CDR2 reads YFSETQ.

The chain links TRBV7-2 to TRBJ2-7; 8 bases map to TRBD2. With 5 bases clipped from V and 0 bases from J, the junction kept 6 bases outside the gene matches. Germline assignment: CDR1 SGHTA and CDR2 FQGNSA. There are 15 residues in the CDR3. CDR3 sequence reads: CASSRKRGSSYEQYF. The CDR3 region has the DNA TGTGCCAGCAGCCGGAAGCGGGGGAGCTCCTACGAGCAGTACTTC.

There are many counts of this clonotype. The chain recombines TRBV28 with TRBJ2-1; no clear D gene. This CDR3 is built from 13 residues. The V end lost 2 bases, the J end lost 4 bases, and 6 bases lay between the germline ends. Germline values: CDR1 MDHEN, CDR2 SYDVKM. The CDR3 here is CASSLKGYNEQFF. The CDR3 bases are TGTGCCAGCAGTTTAAAGGGATACAATGAGCAGTTCTTC.

This clonotype was counted at least ten times. V and J are TRBV12-3 or TRBV12-4 and TRBJ1-6; the D is unclear. Trimming shortened V by 7 bases and J by 4 bases, and 14 bases separated the two germline ends. The CDR3 length is 15 residues. CDR3 amino acids: CASIHTGSYNSPLHF. CDR3 bases: TGTGCCAGCATTCATACCGGGTCATATAATTCACCCCTCCACTTT.